This TCR beta chain was identified in a study of shared clonotypes between healthy human individuals. The data were produced by immunoSEQ multiplex PCR, yet TCRdb's version contains in-frame clones alone and is incomplete. The repertoire holds some 500,000 clones, with 96% as singletons. The sequence was obtained from a woman in her twenties or thirties in good health. The sequenced sample consisted of naive CD4+ T cells sorted from blood. As to subset: CD45RA+ positively selected.

CDR3 loop: CASSLSAREQYF. The CDR3 bases are TGTGCCAGCAGCTTATCGGCTAGGGAGCAGTACTTC. The V call is TRBV7-3, the J call TRBJ2-7, with unresolved D. V was shortened by 2 bases and J by 7 bases, with 9 bases between the two germline ends. The CDR3 length is 12 residues. Germline V gene data show CDR1 as SGHTA and CDR2 as FQGTGA.